This passage covers 20 T cell receptor beta chains from one sample sequenced in a study of PD-1 blockade in mismatch repair-deficient tumors. Only in-frame clones appear in the TCRdb table, and some are missing; sequencing was by immunoSEQ multiplex PCR. The table records about 130,000 clones, almost 90% of them present only once. Sequenced material: peripheral blood, taken about 17 months after starting pembrolizumab. These receptors originate from an adult with mismatch repair-deficient cancer.

The chain carries TRBV11-2 and TRBJ2-1, with 10 bases lining up with TRBD2. The CDR3 has 19 amino acids. The germline CDR1 and CDR2 sequences are SGHAT and FQNNGV. Trimming at V came to 4 bases and at J to 4 bases, leaving 16 bases not matched to a gene. CDR3 in amino acids: CASSSPKEPTSGDYNEQFF. The CDR3 coding sequence is TGTGCCAGCAGCTCGCCAAAAGAGCCCACTAGCGGGGATTACAATGAGCAGTTCTTC.

This sequence joins TRBV11-2 and TRBJ2-7; TRBD1 agrees at 9 bases. Trimming cost V 5 bases and J 3 bases; bases outside gene matches: 5. The CDR3 runs 14 residues. Per germline, CDR1 SGHAT and CDR2 FQNNGV. Written as DNA, the CDR3 is TGTGCCAGCAGCCCAGGGACAGGGAGCTACGAGCAGTACTTC. Encoded protein: CASSPGTGSYEQYF. Combining the CDR3 with reference TRBV11-2 and TRBJ2-7 gives the whole variable domain EAGVAQSPRYKIIEKRQSVAFWCNPISGHATLYWYQQILGQGPKLLIQFQNNGVVDDSQLPKDRFSAERLKGVDSTLKIQPAKLEDSAVYLCASSPGTGSYEQYFGPGTRLTVT.

The chain recombines TRBV5-1 with TRBJ2-7; D is ambiguous. Germline V gene lookup returns CDR1 SGHRS and CDR2 YFSETQ. The V and J ends lost 1 base and 2 bases respectively, with 7 bases between them. The CDR3 extends over 13 amino acids. This chain's CDR3 is CASSLWAAYEQYF. For the CDR3, the DNA is TGCGCCAGCAGCTTGTGGGCCGCCTACGAGCAGTACTTC.

The chain joins TRBV30 to TRBJ2-5; the match to TRBD2 covers 15 bases. This CDR3 is built from 15 residues. CDR1 is GTSNPN and CDR2 is SVGIG in the germline V gene (reference sequence). The J segment lost 1 base and the V segment lost 8 bases, leaving 5 bases of the junction unmatched. CDR3 DNA: TGTGCCACCGGACTAGCGGGAGGGACCCAAGAGACCCAGTACTTC. Translating it yields CATGLAGGTQETQYF.

The chain links TRBV25-1 to TRBJ1-1, with 11 bases aligning to TRBD1. V shed 8 bases and J 5 bases; nucleotides not matched to a gene: 4. The CDR3 loop spans 13 amino acids. Germline lookup yields CDR1 MGHDK and CDR2 SYGVNS. The CDR3: CASEGQGGTEAFF. In DNA form, the CDR3 reads TGTGCCAGCGAGGGACAGGGGGGAACTGAAGCTTTCTTT.

The genes are TRBV2 and TRBJ2-3; tentative D call: TRBD2 (6 bases). This CDR3 spans 14 amino acids. Looked up from germline, CDR1 is SNHLY and CDR2 is FYNNEI. The V end lost 4 bases, the J end lost 7 bases, and 15 bases lay between the germline ends. The DNA for the CDR3 is TGTGCCAGCAGTGTCGGCGGGAATCAAAATACGCAGTATTTT. This encodes CASSVGGNQNTQYF.

The J gene is TRBJ1-2, the V gene TRBV5-6; D is unresolved. In germline, CDR1 is SGHDT, CDR2 YYEEEE. The CDR3 runs to 13 residues. V was trimmed by 2 bases and J by 3 bases, leaving 8 bases between them. CDR3 loop: CASSFGEDYGYTF. The CDR3 DNA sequence: TGTGCCAGCAGCTTTGGGGAAGACTATGGCTACACCTTC.

The rearrangement links TRBV6-5 to TRBJ2-1; D assignment may be TRBD1 or TRBD2 (5 bases each). The germline V and J ends were trimmed by 4 bases and 8 bases, with 12 bases remaining between them. CDR3 size: 13 residues. CDR1 MNHEY and CDR2 SVGAGI come from the germline V gene. CDR3 bases: TGTGCCAGCAGTTCGGGGACGGCCTATGAGCAGTTCTTC. Translated, it gives CASSSGTAYEQFF.

The rearrangement links TRBV18 to TRBJ1-2; D remains ambiguous. The length of the CDR3 is 14 residues. Germline V lookup: CDR1 KGHSH, CDR2 LQKENI. Between the trimmed V and J ends, which lost 3 bases and 7 bases, there was a span of 15 bases. Written as DNA, the CDR3 is TGTGCCAGCTCACCCAATCCAAGGGTCGGTGGCTACACCTTC. It is translated as CASSPNPRVGGYTF.

For this clone: Distinct nucleotide sequences in the sample also encode this CDR3. The genes are TRBV4-3 and TRBJ2-7; no firm D call. Germline values: CDR1 LGHNA, CDR2 YSLEER. The CDR3 runs to 13 residues. The V gene lost 0 bases and the J gene lost 3 bases, with 6 bases spanning the gap. CDR3: CASSQDLSYEQYF. The DNA of the CDR3 is TGCGCCAGCAGCCAAGATCTGAGCTACGAGCAGTACTTC.

This clone was found once. V gene TRBV27 combines with J gene TRBJ2-1, with TRBD1 matching 11 bases. The CDR3 covers 17 residues. V was pared by 5 bases and J by 2 bases, with 8 bases of the junction left unmatched. Germline V gives CDR1 MNHEY, CDR2 SMNVEV (reference sequence). CDR3 sequence: CASSLLVGQGAYNEQFF. The CDR3 DNA reads TGTGCCAGCAGTCTTTTAGTGGGACAGGGGGCCTACAATGAGCAGTTCTTC.

The chain employs TRBV4-3 and TRBJ1-1; no definite D call. The CDR3 loop spans 19 amino acids. Per the germline V gene, CDR1 is LGHNA and CDR2 is YSLEER. The germline V and J ends were trimmed by 0 bases and 0 bases, with 20 bases remaining between them. CDR3 in amino acids: CASSQDPLRAAVMNTEAFF. DNA of the CDR3: TGCGCCAGCAGCCAAGATCCACTCCGGGCCGCTGTCATGAACACTGAAGCTTTCTTT.

This clone was observed a single time. The rearrangement joins TRBV5-6 to TRBJ1-2, with D tentatively TRBD1 (6 bases). V lost 3 bases and J 0 bases, leaving 12 bases between the germline ends. The CDR3 has 15 residues. Germline values: CDR1 SGHDT, CDR2 YYEEEE. CDR3 region: CASSYPGEANYGYTF. In DNA, the CDR3 is TGTGCCAGCAGCTATCCAGGGGAGGCTAACTATGGCTACACCTTC.

J is TRBJ1-4 and V is TRBV9; 7 positions match TRBD1. The CDR3 extends over 16 amino acids. Germline loops: CDR1 SGDLS, CDR2 YYNGEE. J gave up 8 bases and V 0 bases, and 10 bases lay outside the gene matches. CDR3 region: CASSVAEGALREKLFF. In nucleotides, the CDR3 is TGTGCCAGCAGCGTAGCTGAGGGGGCGCTTCGAGAAAAACTGTTTTTT.

This chain links TRBV13 with TRBJ1-4, with 8 bases fitting TRBD1. V lost 2 bases, J lost 7 bases, and 6 bases stayed unmatched. CDR3 length equals 15 residues. Germline V lookup: CDR1 PRHDT, CDR2 FYEKMQ (reference sequence). Written as DNA, the CDR3 is TGTGCCAGCAGCTTAAGGGGGACAGGAGGTGAAAAACTGTTTTTT. Its translation: CASSLRGTGGEKLFF.

The chain uses TRBV9 and TRBJ2-1; 9 nucleotides agree with TRBD1. CDR1 and CDR2 (germline): SGDLS, YYNGEE. CDR3 length: 15 residues. The V segment lost 4 bases and the J segment 4 bases; nucleotides outside the gene matches: 6. CDR3 in DNA: TGTGCCAGCAGCTCAGCCGGGACAGGGTACAATGAGCAGTTCTTC. Its translation is CASSSAGTGYNEQFF.

The V and J genes are TRBV5-1 and TRBJ2-7; D gene ambiguous. This CDR3 region has 13 residues. V was pared by 5 bases and J by 1 base, with 10 bases between. CDR1 SGHRS and CDR2 YFSETQ come from the germline V gene. The DNA for the CDR3 is TGCGCCAGCAGTGTGGAAATTTCCTACGAGCAGTACTTC. It translates to CASSVEISYEQYF.

The chain links TRBV27 to TRBJ2-1, with a tentative D call TRBD1 (5 bases). The CDR3 contains 17 residues. CDR1 MNHEY and CDR2 SMNVEV come from the germline V gene (reference sequence). The V and J ends lost 3 bases and 0 bases respectively, with 15 bases between them. The chain's CDR3 is CASSLGLAGSSYNEQFF. The CDR3 DNA reads as TGTGCCAGCAGTTTGGGGCTTGCCGGATCCTCCTACAATGAGCAGTTCTTC.

V is TRBV4-1 and J is TRBJ2-5; D perhaps matches TRBD2 (5 bases). Trimming left V 1 base short and J 5 bases short, with 23 bases between. Germline CDR1 MGHRA, CDR2 YSYEKL. The CDR3 consists of 18 residues. This CDR3 is CASSQVPADWAGVETQYF. In nucleotides, the CDR3 is TGCGCCAGCAGCCAAGTCCCCGCGGACTGGGCTGGTGTCGAGACCCAGTACTTC.

V gene TRBV28 combines with J gene TRBJ2-7; TRBD2 is a possible D gene (6 bases). CDR3 size: 16 residues. Germline V gives CDR1 MDHEN, CDR2 SYDVKM. V was cut by 6 bases and J by 0 bases, with 18 bases left in between. The CDR3 sequence: CASSHLYGSLSYEQYF. CDR3 nucleotides: TGTGCCAGCAGCCACCTCTACGGGAGCCTCTCCTACGAGCAGTACTTC. Variable domain in full (rest from reference TRBV28 and TRBJ2-7): DVKVTQSSRYLVKRTGEKVFLECVQDMDHENMFWYRQDPGLGLRLIYFSYDVKMKEKGDIPEGYSVSREKKERFSLILESASTNQTSMYLCASSHLYGSLSYEQYFGPGTRLTVT.